The 3 T cell receptor beta chains below all came from one sample that was sequenced in a study of blood T cell repertoires in COVID-19. Measured with immunoSEQ multiplex PCR; TCRdb has only the in-frame clones, and not every one. This table has 250,000 to 350,000 clones, more than 90% appearing once. Source material: PBMCs or T cells enriched from blood (not recorded which). The receptors were sampled from a man aged 55 to 70 who had recovered from COVID-19.

The genes are TRBV5-1 and TRBJ2-4; tentatively, D is TRBD2 (6 bases). The V end lost 4 bases, the J end lost 7 bases, and 18 bases lay between the germline ends. The CDR3 runs 15 residues. Germline values: CDR1 SGHRS, CDR2 YFSETQ. The CDR3 nucleotides are TGCGCCAGCAGCCCAGACGCGGGGTGGGTTAACATTCAGTACTTC. It translates to CASSPDAGWVNIQYF.

The V call is TRBV9, the J call TRBJ1-3; D might be TRBD1 (5 bases). V was pared by 3 bases and J by 4 bases, with 14 bases between. Germline V gives CDR1 SGDLS, CDR2 YYNGEE. The length of the CDR3 is 15 residues. Written as DNA, the CDR3 is TGTGCCAGCAGCGCTAGACCTCGGACAGGAAACACCATATATTTT. Translation: CASSARPRTGNTIYF.

This sequence joins TRBV11-1 and TRBJ1-5, with 10 positions matching TRBD1. V lost 5 bases and J lost 11; bases outside the gene matches: 6. The CDR3 runs to 13 residues. Germline values: CDR1 SGHAT, CDR2 FQDESV (reference sequence). The DNA for the CDR3 is TGTGCCAGCAGCCGGGACAGGGGTTTATCCCAGCATTTT. Translating gives CASSRDRGLSQHF.